This T cell receptor beta chain was identified during a study of control samples from healthy donors and cancer patients (dated by TCRdb to the early 2020s). Library preparation used the immunoSEQ multiplex PCR assay. TCRdb obtained this table from immuneACCESS and retained in-frame rearrangements with V and J assigned. These tables miss some clones; where compared with another copy, unresolved V genes account for less than half of the shortfall, and the remainder is unexplained. The sample contains roughly 83,000 clones, roughly 82% of them found a single time. The ten biggest clones cover around 10% of the sample. From the germline V gene, CDR1 is MGHDK and CDR2 is SYGVNS. Relative to germline, V is 10 bases shorter and J is 4 bases shorter, with 10 bases between their ends. Measured from the cysteine to the phenylalanine, the CDR3 is 11 residues long. The entry retains the CDR3 DNA only, 33 bases that are in frame from base 1.

Concerning this clone itself: The antigen it binds to is not known. No clone much larger than this one lies a single base away; base qualities are absent.

The V gene is TRBV25-1 and the J gene is TRBJ1-2, with TRBD1 perhaps the D gene, on 6 matching bases. This sequence originates from a woman aged 60-75 years in good health. Sequenced input: blood. CDR3 region: CATQGGYGYTF. Read as DNA, the sequence is TGTGCCACCCAAGGGGGCTATGGCTACACCTTC.